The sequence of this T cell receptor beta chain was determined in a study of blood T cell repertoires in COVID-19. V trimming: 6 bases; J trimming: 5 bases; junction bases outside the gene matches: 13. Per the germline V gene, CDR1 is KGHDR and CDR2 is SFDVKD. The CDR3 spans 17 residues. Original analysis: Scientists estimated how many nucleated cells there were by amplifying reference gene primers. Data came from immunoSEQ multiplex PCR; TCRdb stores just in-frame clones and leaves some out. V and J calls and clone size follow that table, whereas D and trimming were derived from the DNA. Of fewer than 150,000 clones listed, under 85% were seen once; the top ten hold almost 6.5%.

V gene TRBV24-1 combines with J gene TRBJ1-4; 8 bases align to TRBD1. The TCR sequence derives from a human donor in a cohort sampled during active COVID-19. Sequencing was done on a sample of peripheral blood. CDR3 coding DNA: TGTGCCACCAGTCCTATTCACCGGGACAGGCTAAATGAAAAACTGTTTTTT. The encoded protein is CATSPIHRDRLNEKLFF.